This TCR beta chain is from a study of liver allograft versus peripheral blood T cells. Study-level information: Comparing T cell receptor repertoires in transplanted livers with those in recipients' peripheral blood was part of the design.

TCRdb itself ran the reads through MiXCR, one entry per CDR3 protein. The top ten clones hold about 43% of a sample with about 2,800 distinct CDR3 sequences, roughly 14% of them seen once. The CDR3 is 13 amino acids. Germline V gene sequence: CDR1 SNHLY, CDR2 FYNNEI. With 6 bases clipped from V and 2 bases from J, the junction kept 3 bases outside the gene matches. The receptor comes from a human patient who had a liver transplant. Some T cells may be provided by the graft donor. The chain combines TRBV2 with TRBJ2-7, with 8 positions matching TRBD2. The CDR3 loop is CASSEGLAYEQYF. CDR3 sequence (DNA): TGTGCCAGCAGCGAGGGACTAGCCTACGAGCAGTACTTC.